This entry describes one TCR beta chain. V shed 3 bases and J shed 4 bases, with 13 bases lying between them. The CDR3 is 14 residues long. CDR1 and CDR2 (germline): SGHKS, YYEKEE (reference sequence). This entry belongs to a study of blood T cell repertoires in COVID-19. Study in general: Samples came from the United States, Italy and Spain, spanning acute and convalescent COVID-19. The analysed material was cDNA or gDNA that came from T cells, B-cell-depleted T cells, or PBMCs.

Per the original methods: Amplification with reference gene primers provided the estimates of nucleated cell counts. Clones were read by immunoSEQ multiplex PCR, and TCRdb kept only the in-frame ones, dropping some. V, J and clone size are those of that table, while D and trimming were read from the DNA. The profile shows some 160,000 clones, approximately 82% of them singletons. The clonotype originates from an older man who had recovered from COVID-19. The chain employs TRBV5-5 and TRBJ1-1; TRBD1 is a possible D gene (5 bases). The sample was peripheral blood. The CDR3 DNA is TGTGCCAGCAGCTCCTGGACGGGGGGCACTGAAGCTTTCTTT. It encodes CASSSWTGGTEAFF.